This entry lists 3 T cell receptor beta chains sequenced from one sample in a study of CD8 T cells in Susac syndrome. Random hexamers primed reverse transcription of about 0.5 to 1 ug RNA. One entry per CDR3 protein, called by TCRdb with MiXCR from the immunoSEQ multiplex PCR reads. Of 150,000 to 200,000 distinct CDR3 sequences detected, nearly 95% appear once; the ten largest clones hold roughly 0.088%. The source material was CD4+ T cells from PBMCs. The receptors stem from a human donor with multiple sclerosis.

The V gene is TRBV5-1, the J gene TRBJ2-2, with D perhaps matching TRBD2 (5 bases). The germline V and J ends were trimmed by 0 bases and 3 bases, with 6 bases remaining between them. The CDR3 is 14 amino acids. Germline CDR1 reads SGHRS; CDR2 reads YFSETQ. The DNA of the CDR3 is TGCGCCAGCAGCTTGGCCGGGGACACCGGGGAGCTGTTTTTT. Translation gives CASSLAGDTGELFF. The whole variable domain, remainder taken from reference TRBV5-1 and TRBJ2-2, is KAGVTQTPRYLIKTRGQQVTLSCSPISGHRSVSWYQQTPGQGLQFLFEYFSETQRNKGNFPGRFSGRQFSNSRSEMNVSTLELGDSALYLCASSLAGDTGELFFGEGSRLTVL.

V gene TRBV15 combines with J gene TRBJ2-2, with unresolved D. V lost 4 bases to trimming and J lost 5 bases, with 11 bases between them. CDR1 and CDR2 (germline): LNHNV, YYDKDF (reference sequence). There are 14 residues in the CDR3. The CDR3: CATSTRTVTGELFF. The CDR3 DNA follows: TGTGCCACCAGCACGCGGACCGTGACCGGGGAGCTGTTTTTT.

The CDR3 protein is CASSLEGQSNYGYTF. The CDR3 coding sequence is TGTGCCAGCAGCTTGGAGGGGCAGTCTAACTATGGCTACACCTTC. The chain recombines TRBV5-4 with TRBJ1-2, with D possibly TRBD1 on 5 matching bases. The V end was cut by 0 bases, the J end by 0 bases, with 9 bases between. The CDR3 is made up of 15 amino acids. Germline V gene sequence: CDR1 SGHNT, CDR2 YYREEE (reference sequence).